A selection of T cell receptor beta chains follows, all from one sample in a study of blood T cells in healthy people across ages. TCRdb reanalysed the 5' RACE reads using MiXCR and keeps one entry per CDR3 protein. The sample has roughly 1,500,000 distinct CDR3 sequences; approximately 32% are singletons. Specimen: blood. The receptors derive from a woman in her 30s in good health. CDR3s leave out the opening cysteine and the closing phenylalanine or tryptophan. Fields, in order: J gene, V gene, CDR3 protein.

TRBJ2-7	TRBV20-1	SARPGPDSYEQY
TRBJ2-1	TRBV27	ASSITPPWETADNEQF
TRBJ2-5	TRBV9	AGSVEGSGTQY
TRBJ2-3	TRBV9	ASSQTGSLGTDTQY
TRBJ1-6	TRBV5-1	ASSLNDSPLH
TRBJ2-3	TRBV20-1	SADPRGSTDTQY
TRBJ2-5	TRBV5-5	ASSRGRQRETQY
TRBJ2-2	TRBV7-3	ASSRVGGANTGELF
TRBJ2-1	TRBV6-1	ASVRGPNNYNEQF
.	TRBV7-9	ASSLARGQFSGEQY
TRBJ2-1	TRBV20-1	SASGQGNEQF
TRBJ2-7	TRBV6-5	ASGGSGFYEQY
TRBJ2-5	TRBV20-1	SAPDSIPETQY
TRBJ2-3	TRBV4-1	ASSQDGSGTDTQY
TRBJ2-7	TRBV7-2	ASSFGLAGIRSYEQY
TRBJ2-6	TRBV7-9	ASSSWGVSGANVLT
TRBJ2-1	TRBV6-1	ASRVTSGRNEQF
TRBJ2-7	TRBV2	ASNLDRSYEQY
TRBJ1-1	TRBV10-2	ASSESLGTNTEAF
TRBJ1-6	TRBV7-9	ASSKQDPSNSPLH
TRBJ1-1	TRBV5-1	ASSLAGRGVTEAF
TRBJ2-1	TRBV9	ASSDAGAYNEQF
TRBJ2-7	TRBV12-3/TRBV12-4	ASSVTQGYEQY
TRBJ1-2	TRBV5-1	ASSSQGVANYGYT
TRBJ1-5	TRBV4-1	ASSQGPTGVVGQPQH
TRBJ2-3	TRBV7-2	ASSGGGGAPDTQY
TRBJ1-1	TRBV5-1	ASSFRTEAEAF
TRBJ2-3	TRBV4-1	ASSQDVAGEPADTQY